Sequencing of this T cell receptor (beta chain) was carried out in a study of blood T cells in healthy people across ages. Study at large: Template-switching capture recovered about one barcoded beta molecule per two T cells.

Trimming removed 4 bases at V and 0 bases at J, with 20 bases between. Germline values: CDR1 DFQATT, CDR2 SNEGSKA (reference sequence). The CDR3 runs to 17 residues. A J-beta primer mix and a sample-barcoded 5' primer were used in a second PCR of about 6 to 12 cycles. TCRdb itself ran the 5' RACE reads through MiXCR, one entry per CDR3 protein. The sample has 920,000 or so distinct CDR3 sequences, 35% to 55% seen once. The sample was blood. The chain uses TRBV20-1 and TRBJ2-3, with D tentatively TRBD2 (5 bases). The source is a woman aged 60-75 years in good health. The CDR3: CSATNYWTAASTDTQYF. The CDR3 DNA reads as TGCAGTGCTACCAACTATTGGACTGCAGCTAGCACAGATACGCAGTATTTT.